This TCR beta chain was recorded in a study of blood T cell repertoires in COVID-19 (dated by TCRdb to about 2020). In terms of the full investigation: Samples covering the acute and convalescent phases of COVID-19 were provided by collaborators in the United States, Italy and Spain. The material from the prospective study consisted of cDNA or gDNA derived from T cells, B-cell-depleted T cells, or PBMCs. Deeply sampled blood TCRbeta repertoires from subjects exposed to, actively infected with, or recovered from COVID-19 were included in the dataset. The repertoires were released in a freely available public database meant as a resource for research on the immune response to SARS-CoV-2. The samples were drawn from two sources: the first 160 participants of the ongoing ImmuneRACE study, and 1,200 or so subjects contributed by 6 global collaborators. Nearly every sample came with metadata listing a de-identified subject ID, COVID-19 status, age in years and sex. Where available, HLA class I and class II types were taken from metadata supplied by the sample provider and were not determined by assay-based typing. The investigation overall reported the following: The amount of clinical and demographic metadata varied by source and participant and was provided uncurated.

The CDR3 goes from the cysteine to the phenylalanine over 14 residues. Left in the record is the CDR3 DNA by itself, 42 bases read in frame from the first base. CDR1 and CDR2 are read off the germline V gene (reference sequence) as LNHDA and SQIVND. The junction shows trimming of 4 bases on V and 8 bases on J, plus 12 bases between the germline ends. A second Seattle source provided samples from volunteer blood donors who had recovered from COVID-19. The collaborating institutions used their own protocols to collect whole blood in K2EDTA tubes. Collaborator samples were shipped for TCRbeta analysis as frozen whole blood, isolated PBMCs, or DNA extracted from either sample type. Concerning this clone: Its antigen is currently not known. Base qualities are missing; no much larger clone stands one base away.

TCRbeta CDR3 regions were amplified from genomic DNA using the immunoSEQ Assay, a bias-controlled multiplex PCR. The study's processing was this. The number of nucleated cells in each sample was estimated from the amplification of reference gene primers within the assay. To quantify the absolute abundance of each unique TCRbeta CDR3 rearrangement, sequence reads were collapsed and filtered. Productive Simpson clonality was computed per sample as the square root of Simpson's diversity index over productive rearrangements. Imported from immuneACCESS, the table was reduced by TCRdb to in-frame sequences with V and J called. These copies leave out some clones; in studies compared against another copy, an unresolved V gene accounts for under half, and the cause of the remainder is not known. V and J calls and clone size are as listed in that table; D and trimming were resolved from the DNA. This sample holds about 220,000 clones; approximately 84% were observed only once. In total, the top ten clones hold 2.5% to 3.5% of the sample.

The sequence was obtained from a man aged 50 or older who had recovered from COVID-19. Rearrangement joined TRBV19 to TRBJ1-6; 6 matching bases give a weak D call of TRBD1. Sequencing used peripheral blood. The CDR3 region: CASSRGQTYSPLHF. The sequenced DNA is TGTGCCAGTAGTAGGGGGCAGACTTATTCACCCCTCCACTTT.